This T cell receptor beta chain was sequenced during a study of T cells after yellow fever vaccination. This clonotype has a handful of counts. In germline, CDR1 is SQVTM, CDR2 ANQGSEA. Trimming took 7 bases from V and 0 from J, leaving 9 bases between them. The CDR3 length is 12 residues. TCRdb passed the 5' RACE reads through MiXCR, listing each CDR3 protein once. The sample shows around 330,000 distinct CDR3 sequences, around 3.6% of them seen only once. This specimen consisted of PBMCs, obtained on the day of the yellow fever booster vaccination. The clonotype originates from a man in his late teens or twenties who received the YFV17D yellow fever vaccine. J is TRBJ1-1 and V is TRBV29-1; no definite D call. Written as DNA, the CDR3 is TGCAGCGCCCACCGGGTGAACACTGAAGCTTTCTTT. This gives the protein CSAHRVNTEAFF.